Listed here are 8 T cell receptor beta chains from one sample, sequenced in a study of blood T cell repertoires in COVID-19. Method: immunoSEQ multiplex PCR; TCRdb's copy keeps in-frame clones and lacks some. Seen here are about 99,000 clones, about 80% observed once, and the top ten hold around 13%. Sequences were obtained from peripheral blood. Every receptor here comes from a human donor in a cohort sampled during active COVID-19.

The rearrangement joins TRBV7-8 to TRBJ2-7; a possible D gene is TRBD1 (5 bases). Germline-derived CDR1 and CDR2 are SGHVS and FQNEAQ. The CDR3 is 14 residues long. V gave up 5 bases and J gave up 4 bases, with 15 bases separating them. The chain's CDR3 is CASSPSRQWYEQYF. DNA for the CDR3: TGTGCCAGCAGCCCCTCCAGACAGTGGTACGAGCAGTACTTC. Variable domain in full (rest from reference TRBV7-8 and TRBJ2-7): GAGVSQSPRYKVAKRGQDVALRCDPISGHVSLFWYQQALGQGPEFLTYFQNEAQLDKSGLPSDRFFAERPEGSVSTLKIQRTQQEDSAVYLCASSPSRQWYEQYFGPGTRLTVT.

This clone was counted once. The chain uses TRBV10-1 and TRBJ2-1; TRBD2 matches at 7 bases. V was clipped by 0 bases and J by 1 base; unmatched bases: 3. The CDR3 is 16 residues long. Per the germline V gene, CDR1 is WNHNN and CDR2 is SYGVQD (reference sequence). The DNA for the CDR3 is TGCGCCAGCAGTGAGTCCCGGGACTATTCCTACAATGAGCAGTTCTTC. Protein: CASSESRDYSYNEQFF.

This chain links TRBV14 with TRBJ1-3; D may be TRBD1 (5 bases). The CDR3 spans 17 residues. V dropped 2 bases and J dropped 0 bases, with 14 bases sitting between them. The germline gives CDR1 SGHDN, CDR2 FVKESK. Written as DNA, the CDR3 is TGTGCCAGCAGCCAATTCCGGGGGAGCCGCTCTGGAAACACCATATATTTT. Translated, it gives CASSQFRGSRSGNTIYF.

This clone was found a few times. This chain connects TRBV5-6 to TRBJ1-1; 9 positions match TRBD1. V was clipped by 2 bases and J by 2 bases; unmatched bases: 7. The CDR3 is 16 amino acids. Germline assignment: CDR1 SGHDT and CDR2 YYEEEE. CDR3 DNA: TGTGCCAGCAGCTTACAGGGGGCAAGGTTCAACACTGAAGCTTTCTTT. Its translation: CASSLQGARFNTEAFF. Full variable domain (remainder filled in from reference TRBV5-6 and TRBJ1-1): DAGVTQSPTHLIKTRGQQVTLRCSPKSGHDTVSWYQQALGQGPQFIFQYYEEEERQRGNFPDRFSGHQFPNYSSELNVNALLLGDSALYLCASSLQGARFNTEAFFGQGTRLTVV.

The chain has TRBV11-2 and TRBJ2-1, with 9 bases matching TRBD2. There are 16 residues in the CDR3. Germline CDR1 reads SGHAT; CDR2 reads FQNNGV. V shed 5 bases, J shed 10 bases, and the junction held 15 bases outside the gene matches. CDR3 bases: TGTGCCAGCAGCCATTACTGGCAGCGGGGGGTAGTCGAGCAGTTCTTC. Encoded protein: CASSHYWQRGVVEQFF.

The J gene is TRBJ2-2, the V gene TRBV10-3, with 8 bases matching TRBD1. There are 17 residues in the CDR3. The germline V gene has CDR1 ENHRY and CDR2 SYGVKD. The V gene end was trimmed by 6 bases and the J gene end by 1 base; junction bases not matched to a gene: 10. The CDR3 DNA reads TGTGCCATCAGCTCAGGGACAGGCCAGTTGAACACCGGGGAGCTGTTTTTT. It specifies CAISSGTGQLNTGELFF.

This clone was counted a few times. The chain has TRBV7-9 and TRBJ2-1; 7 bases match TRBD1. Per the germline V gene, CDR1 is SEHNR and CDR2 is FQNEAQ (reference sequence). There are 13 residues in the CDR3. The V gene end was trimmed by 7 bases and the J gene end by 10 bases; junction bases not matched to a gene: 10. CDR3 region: CASTRDSTMEQFF. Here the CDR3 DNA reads TGTGCCAGCACCCGGGACAGCACAATGGAGCAGTTCTTC.

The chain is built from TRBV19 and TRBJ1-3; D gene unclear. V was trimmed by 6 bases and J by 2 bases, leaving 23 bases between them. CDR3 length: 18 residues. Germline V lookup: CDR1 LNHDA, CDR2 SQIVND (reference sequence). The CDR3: CASSKRAFGRFTGNTIYF. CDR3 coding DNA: TGTGCCAGTAGCAAGAGGGCCTTTGGCAGATTTACTGGAAACACCATATATTTT.